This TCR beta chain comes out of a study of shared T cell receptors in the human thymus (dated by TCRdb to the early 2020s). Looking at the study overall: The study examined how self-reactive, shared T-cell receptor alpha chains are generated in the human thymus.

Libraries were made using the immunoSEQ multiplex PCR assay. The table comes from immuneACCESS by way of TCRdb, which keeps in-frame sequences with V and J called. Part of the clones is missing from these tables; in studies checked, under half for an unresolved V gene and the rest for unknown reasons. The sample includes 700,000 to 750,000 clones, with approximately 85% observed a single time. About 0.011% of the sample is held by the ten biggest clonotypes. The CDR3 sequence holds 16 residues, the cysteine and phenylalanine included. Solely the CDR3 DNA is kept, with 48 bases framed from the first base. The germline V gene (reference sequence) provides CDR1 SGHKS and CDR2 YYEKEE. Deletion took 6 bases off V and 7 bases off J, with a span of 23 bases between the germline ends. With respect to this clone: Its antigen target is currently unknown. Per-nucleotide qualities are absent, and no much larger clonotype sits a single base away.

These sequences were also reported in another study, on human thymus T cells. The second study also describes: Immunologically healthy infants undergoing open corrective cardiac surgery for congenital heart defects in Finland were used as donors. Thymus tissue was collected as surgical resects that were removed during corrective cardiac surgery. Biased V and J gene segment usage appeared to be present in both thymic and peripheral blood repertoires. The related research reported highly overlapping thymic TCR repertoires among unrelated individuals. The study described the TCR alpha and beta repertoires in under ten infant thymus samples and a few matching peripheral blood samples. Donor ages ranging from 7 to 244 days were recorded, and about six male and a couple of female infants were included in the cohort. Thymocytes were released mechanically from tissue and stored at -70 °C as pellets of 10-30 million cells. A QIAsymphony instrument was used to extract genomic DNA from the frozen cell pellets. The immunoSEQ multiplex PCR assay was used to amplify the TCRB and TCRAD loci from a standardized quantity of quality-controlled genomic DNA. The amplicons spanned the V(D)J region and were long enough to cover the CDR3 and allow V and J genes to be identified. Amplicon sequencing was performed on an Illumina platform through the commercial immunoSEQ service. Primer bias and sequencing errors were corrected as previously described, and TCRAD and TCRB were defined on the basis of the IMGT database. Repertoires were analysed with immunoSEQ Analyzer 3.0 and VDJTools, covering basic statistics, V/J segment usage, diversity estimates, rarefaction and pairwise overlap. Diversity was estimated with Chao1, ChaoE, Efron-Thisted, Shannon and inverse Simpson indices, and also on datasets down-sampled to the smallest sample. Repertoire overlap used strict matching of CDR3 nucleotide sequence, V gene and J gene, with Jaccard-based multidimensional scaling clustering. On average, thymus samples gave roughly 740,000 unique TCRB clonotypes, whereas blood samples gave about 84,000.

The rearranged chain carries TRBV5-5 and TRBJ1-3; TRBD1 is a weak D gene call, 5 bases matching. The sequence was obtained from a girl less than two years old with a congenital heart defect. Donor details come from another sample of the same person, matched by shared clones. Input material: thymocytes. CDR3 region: CASTPEDGGPRNTIYF. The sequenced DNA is TGTGCCAGCACACCTGAGGACGGGGGTCCGAGGAACACCATATATTTT.